A selection of T cell receptor beta chains follows, all from one sample in a study of cytomegalovirus exposure and HLA in healthy donors. Clones were sequenced by immunoSEQ multiplex PCR, and TCRdb holds only the in-frame ones, with some missing. This sample has over 150,000 clones, with just under 80% found just once. The specimen sequenced was PBMCs. These receptors were collected from a woman between 50 and 59 years old in good health and CMV-seronegative. The CDR3 runs from the conserved cysteine through the conserved F or W. A D gene is named only where the DNA matches it firmly. Some rows have no size entry. The others give once, few or many, or a class for an expanded clone.

j_call: TRBJ1-2; clone_size: -; d_call: TRBD1; v_call: TRBV27; cdr3_aa: CASSYDRGSGYTF; cdr3_nt: TGTGCCAGCAGTTATGACAGGGGAAGTGGCTACACCTTC
j_call: TRBJ2-1; clone_size: -; d_call: -; v_call: TRBV5-4; cdr3_aa: CASSLAGRAGRAYNEQFF; cdr3_nt: TGTGCCAGCAGCTTGGCCGGTCGGGCGGGCAGAGCCTACAATGAGCAGTTCTTC
j_call: TRBJ2-1; clone_size: -; d_call: -; v_call: TRBV11-2; cdr3_aa: CASSLTGYEQFF; cdr3_nt: TGTGCCAGCAGCTTAACCGGGTATGAGCAGTTCTTC
j_call: TRBJ2-7; clone_size: -; d_call: TRBD2; v_call: TRBV7-9; cdr3_aa: CASSLGGATSGVRLQYF; cdr3_nt: TGTGCCAGCAGCTTAGGGGGGGCGACTAGCGGGGTACGATTGCAGTACTTC
j_call: TRBJ2-5; clone_size: -; d_call: TRBD2; v_call: TRBV27; cdr3_aa: CASSPALAGGETQYF; cdr3_nt: TGTGCCAGCAGTCCTGCTCTAGCGGGAGGGGAGACCCAGTACTTC
j_call: TRBJ1-3; clone_size: -; d_call: -; v_call: TRBV7-2; cdr3_aa: CASSLGVGPGNTIYF; cdr3_nt: TGTGCCAGCAGCTTAGGAGTGGGCCCTGGAAACACCATATATTTT
j_call: TRBJ2-2; clone_size: -; d_call: -; v_call: TRBV5-1; cdr3_aa: CASSLWQGLNTGELFF; cdr3_nt: TGCGCCAGCAGCTTGTGGCAGGGTCTTAACACCGGGGAGCTGTTTTTT
j_call: TRBJ1-6; clone_size: -; d_call: -; v_call: TRBV4-3; cdr3_aa: CASSLTSGGSSYNSPLHF; cdr3_nt: TGCGCCAGCAGCCTAACGTCAGGAGGGAGCTCCTATAATTCACCCCTCCACTTT
j_call: TRBJ2-5; clone_size: -; d_call: -; v_call: TRBV28; cdr3_aa: CASSPGQPREETQYF; cdr3_nt: TGTGCCAGCAGTCCAGGACAACCCCGGGAGGAGACCCAGTACTTC
j_call: TRBJ1-4; clone_size: -; d_call: -; v_call: TRBV28; cdr3_aa: CASKVGRVEKLFF; cdr3_nt: TGTGCCAGCAAAGTGGGTCGGGTGGAAAAACTGTTTTTT
j_call: TRBJ2-3; clone_size: few; d_call: -; v_call: TRBV9; cdr3_aa: CASSVWAGASTDTQYF; cdr3_nt: TGTGCCAGCAGCGTTTGGGCGGGGGCTAGCACAGATACGCAGTATTTT
j_call: TRBJ2-1; clone_size: few; d_call: TRBD2; v_call: TRBV6-1; cdr3_aa: CASSEDSGTIRFF; cdr3_nt: TGTGCCAGCAGTGAAGATAGCGGGACTATTCGGTTCTTC
j_call: TRBJ2-3; clone_size: -; d_call: -; v_call: TRBV11-3; cdr3_aa: CASSPQGGPDTQYF; cdr3_nt: TGTGCCAGCAGCCCCCAGGGGGGCCCAGATACGCAGTATTTT
j_call: TRBJ2-7; clone_size: -; d_call: -; v_call: TRBV9; cdr3_aa: CASTRGGDRGHEQYF; cdr3_nt: TGTGCCAGCACCCGCGGGGGGGACAGGGGACACGAGCAGTACTTC
j_call: TRBJ2-3; clone_size: -; d_call: -; v_call: TRBV7-9; cdr3_aa: CASSRFRVADTQYF; cdr3_nt: TGTGCCAGCAGCCGTTTCAGGGTGGCAGATACGCAGTATTTT
j_call: TRBJ2-7; clone_size: -; d_call: TRBD2; v_call: TRBV6-5; cdr3_aa: CASSYHRGLADEQYF; cdr3_nt: TGTGCCAGCAGTTACCACAGGGGACTAGCGGACGAGCAGTACTTC
j_call: TRBJ2-3; clone_size: once; d_call: -; v_call: TRBV27; cdr3_aa: CASSQSKWGVGTDTQYF; cdr3_nt: TGTGCCAGCAGTCAAAGCAAGTGGGGAGTGGGCACAGATACGCAGTATTTT
j_call: TRBJ1-4; clone_size: -; d_call: -; v_call: TRBV4-1; cdr3_aa: CASSQVPGSGRKLFF; cdr3_nt: TGCGCCAGCAGCCAAGTGCCGGGGAGTGGTAGAAAACTGTTTTTT
j_call: TRBJ2-1; clone_size: once; d_call: TRBD1; v_call: TRBV5-4; cdr3_aa: CASSLSGDSNEQFF; cdr3_nt: TGTGCCAGCAGCTTATCAGGGGACAGCAATGAGCAGTTCTTC
j_call: TRBJ2-3; clone_size: few; d_call: TRBD2; v_call: TRBV27; cdr3_aa: CASRVLAATDTQYF; cdr3_nt: TGTGCCAGCAGGGTACTAGCGGCCACAGATACGCAGTATTTT
j_call: TRBJ1-5; clone_size: -; d_call: TRBD1; v_call: TRBV28; cdr3_aa: CASTVGTAHQPQHF; cdr3_nt: TGTGCCAGCACCGTAGGGACAGCACATCAGCCCCAGCATTTT
j_call: TRBJ2-5; clone_size: -; d_call: -; v_call: TRBV11-2; cdr3_aa: CASSSLRAETQYF; cdr3_nt: TGTGCCAGCAGCTCCCTCAGGGCAGAGACCCAGTACTTC
j_call: TRBJ1-2; clone_size: -; d_call: -; v_call: TRBV5-6; cdr3_aa: CATARTGYGYTF; cdr3_nt: TGTGCCACAGCTCGGACGGGATATGGCTACACCTTC
j_call: TRBJ2-1; clone_size: -; d_call: TRBD2; v_call: TRBV19; cdr3_aa: CATGLAVASSYNEQFF; cdr3_nt: TGTGCCACGGGACTAGCGGTTGCCAGCTCCTACAATGAGCAGTTCTTC
j_call: TRBJ2-7; clone_size: -; d_call: -; v_call: TRBV5-1; cdr3_aa: CASSLSTGGGFYEQYF; cdr3_nt: TGCGCCAGCAGCTTGAGTACAGGAGGGGGCTTTTACGAGCAGTACTTC
j_call: TRBJ2-3; clone_size: -; d_call: -; v_call: TRBV13; cdr3_aa: CASSLEGRLVVPTDTQYF; cdr3_nt: TGTGCCAGCAGCTTAGAAGGACGACTAGTCGTACCCACAGATACGCAGTATTTT
j_call: TRBJ2-7; clone_size: -; d_call: -; v_call: TRBV18; cdr3_aa: CASSPPSASYEQYF; cdr3_nt: TGTGCCAGCTCACCCCCTAGCGCCTCCTACGAGCAGTACTTC
j_call: TRBJ2-1; clone_size: -; d_call: -; v_call: TRBV23-1; cdr3_aa: CASSQSSDEKEQFF; cdr3_nt: TGCGCCAGCAGTCAATCGAGCGACGAAAAGGAGCAGTTCTTC
j_call: TRBJ2-7; clone_size: -; d_call: -; v_call: TRBV5-1; cdr3_aa: CASSLTGSYEQYF; cdr3_nt: TGCGCCAGCAGCTTGACAGGCTCCTACGAGCAGTACTTC
j_call: TRBJ2-7; clone_size: -; d_call: -; v_call: TRBV7-2; cdr3_aa: CASSLLSASYEQYF; cdr3_nt: TGTGCCAGCAGCTTACTTAGCGCTTCCTACGAGCAGTACTTC
j_call: TRBJ1-1; clone_size: -; d_call: -; v_call: TRBV19; cdr3_aa: CASSANSNTEAFF; cdr3_nt: TGTGCCAGTAGTGCGAATTCAAACACTGAAGCTTTCTTT
j_call: TRBJ1-2; clone_size: -; d_call: -; v_call: TRBV21-1; cdr3_aa: CASRLQGEGNYGYTF; cdr3_nt: TGTGCCAGCCGGCTACAGGGGGAGGGTAACTATGGCTACACCTTC
j_call: TRBJ2-3; clone_size: -; d_call: TRBD2; v_call: TRBV27; cdr3_aa: CASSFVGVAGSTDTQYF; cdr3_nt: TGTGCCAGCAGTTTCGTCGGTGTAGCGGGGAGCACAGATACGCAGTATTTT
j_call: TRBJ1-3; clone_size: -; d_call: TRBD1; v_call: TRBV18; cdr3_aa: CASSPRQGSGNTIYF; cdr3_nt: TGTGCCAGCTCACCAAGACAGGGTTCCGGAAACACCATATATTTT
j_call: TRBJ1-4; clone_size: once; d_call: -; v_call: TRBV28; cdr3_aa: CASSFGAGDEKLFF; cdr3_nt: TGTGCCAGCAGTTTTGGGGCAGGGGATGAAAAACTGTTTTTT
j_call: TRBJ2-7; clone_size: few; d_call: -; v_call: TRBV28; cdr3_aa: CASRAGTPYEQYF; cdr3_nt: TGTGCCAGCAGAGCCGGGACACCTTACGAGCAGTACTTC
j_call: TRBJ2-3; clone_size: -; d_call: -; v_call: TRBV28; cdr3_aa: CASRTGTSTDTQYF; cdr3_nt: TGTGCCAGCAGGACCGGGACTAGCACAGATACGCAGTATTTT
j_call: TRBJ1-1; clone_size: few; d_call: -; v_call: TRBV7-9; cdr3_aa: CASSLEPDTTAFF; cdr3_nt: TGTGCCAGCAGCTTAGAACCAGATACTACTGCTTTCTTT
j_call: TRBJ1-1; clone_size: few; d_call: TRBD1; v_call: TRBV27; cdr3_aa: CASSLYQTGGDTEAFF; cdr3_nt: TGTGCCAGCAGTCTTTACCAGACAGGGGGCGACACTGAAGCTTTCTTT
j_call: TRBJ2-5; clone_size: -; d_call: TRBD1; v_call: TRBV9; cdr3_aa: CASSVAGQGRGETQYF; cdr3_nt: TGTGCCAGCAGCGTAGCAGGACAGGGTAGAGGGGAGACCCAGTACTTC
j_call: TRBJ2-1; clone_size: -; d_call: -; v_call: TRBV5-4; cdr3_aa: CASRRGSTYNEQFF; cdr3_nt: TGTGCCAGCAGAAGGGGCAGCACCTACAATGAGCAGTTCTTC
j_call: TRBJ2-1; clone_size: -; d_call: -; v_call: TRBV7-2; cdr3_aa: CASSLMASVDNEQFF; cdr3_nt: TGTGCCAGCAGCTTAATGGCTAGCGTAGACAATGAGCAGTTCTTC
j_call: TRBJ2-7; clone_size: -; d_call: TRBD1; v_call: TRBV15; cdr3_aa: CATSHPSGTVYEQYF; cdr3_nt: TGTGCCACCAGCCACCCTTCCGGGACAGTCTACGAGCAGTACTTC
j_call: TRBJ1-5; clone_size: -; d_call: -; v_call: TRBV28; cdr3_aa: CASSLIYSSLDQPQHF; cdr3_nt: TGTGCCAGCAGTTTGATTTACTCAAGTCTGGATCAGCCCCAGCATTTT
j_call: TRBJ2-5; clone_size: once; d_call: -; v_call: TRBV18; cdr3_aa: CASSPPSETQYF; cdr3_nt: TGTGCCAGCTCACCACCGTCTGAGACCCAGTACTTC
j_call: TRBJ2-7; clone_size: -; d_call: -; v_call: TRBV25-1; cdr3_aa: CASAPQGKSYEQYF; cdr3_nt: TGTGCCAGCGCTCCACAGGGAAAGTCCTACGAGCAGTACTTC
j_call: TRBJ2-2; clone_size: -; d_call: TRBD2; v_call: TRBV11-2; cdr3_aa: CASSPTSGRAGELFF; cdr3_nt: TGTGCCAGCAGCCCGACTAGCGGGAGGGCCGGGGAGCTGTTTTTT
j_call: TRBJ2-7; clone_size: -; d_call: TRBD2; v_call: TRBV9; cdr3_aa: CASSVGPGLFSYEQYF; cdr3_nt: TGTGCCAGCAGCGTAGGGCCGGGACTATTCTCCTACGAGCAGTACTTC
j_call: TRBJ1-5; clone_size: -; d_call: -; v_call: TRBV5-6; cdr3_aa: CASSLGGGMVNQPQHF; cdr3_nt: TGTGCCAGCAGCTTGGGTGGGGGGATGGTGAATCAGCCCCAGCATTTT
j_call: TRBJ1-5; clone_size: -; d_call: -; v_call: TRBV10-2; cdr3_aa: CASMTQGNQPQHF; cdr3_nt: TGCGCCAGCATGACCCAGGGGAATCAGCCCCAGCATTTT
j_call: TRBJ1-2; clone_size: -; d_call: -; v_call: TRBV7-2; cdr3_aa: CASSLEGSGNYGYTF; cdr3_nt: TGTGCCAGCAGCTTAGAAGGGTCGGGGAACTATGGCTACACCTTC
j_call: TRBJ2-1; clone_size: -; d_call: -; v_call: TRBV18; cdr3_aa: CASSPRARGSYNEQFF; cdr3_nt: TGTGCCAGCTCACCAAGGGCTCGCGGGTCCTACAATGAGCAGTTCTTC
j_call: TRBJ1-5; clone_size: once; d_call: TRBD1; v_call: TRBV18; cdr3_aa: CASSPGTGKNSNQPQHF; cdr3_nt: TGTGCCAGCTCACCCGGGACAGGGAAAAATAGCAATCAGCCCCAGCATTTT
j_call: TRBJ2-7; clone_size: few; d_call: TRBD1; v_call: TRBV7-2; cdr3_aa: CASSLRQGSPAQYF; cdr3_nt: TGTGCCAGCAGCTTAAGACAGGGCTCTCCCGCGCAGTACTTC
j_call: TRBJ2-3; clone_size: once; d_call: TRBD1; v_call: TRBV6-4; cdr3_aa: CASSITGGGGTDTQYF; cdr3_nt: TGTGCCAGCAGTATTACAGGGGGAGGAGGCACAGATACGCAGTATTTT
j_call: TRBJ1-2; clone_size: few; d_call: -; v_call: TRBV4-3; cdr3_aa: CASSPSRTVNGYTF; cdr3_nt: TGCGCCAGCAGCCCGAGCCGGACAGTAAATGGCTACACCTTC
j_call: TRBJ1-6; clone_size: once; d_call: -; v_call: TRBV14; cdr3_aa: CASSLERRALNSPLHF; cdr3_nt: TGTGCCAGCAGCCTTGAGAGGAGAGCCCTTAATTCACCCCTCCACTTT